These 9 T cell receptor beta chains were sequenced from one sample in a study of beta chain features in type 1 diabetes. What was sequenced were expressed TCRB transcripts, since all of the isolated RNA had been reverse transcribed. Generated by immunoSEQ multiplex PCR, the TCRdb table keeps only in-frame clones and is missing some. The repertoire has some 170,000 clones, over 55% of them found once; the top ten carry approximately 0.09%. No antigen has been assigned to these receptors. Study outcomes and limitations: Moderately but significantly shorter TCRB CDR3s were found in Type 1 diabetes patients in all four CD4+ subsets.

The sample was naive CD4+ T cells from blood. Receptors were obtained from a man aged 25 to 45 with type 1 diabetes.

This clone was seen a handful of times. This chain uses TRBV29-1 with TRBJ2-7, with a possible D match to TRBD1 (7 bases). Looked up from germline, CDR1 is SQVTM and CDR2 is ANQGSEA. V was pared by 3 bases and J by 0 bases, with 12 bases between. CDR3 length equals 14 residues. The CDR3 spells CSVERQGGSYEQYF. CDR3 DNA: TGCAGCGTTGAGCGGCAGGGGGGCTCCTACGAGCAGTACTTC.

This clone has a handful of counts. The rearrangement joins TRBV23-1 to TRBJ2-3; a possible D gene is TRBD2 (6 bases). TRBV23-1 falls under the ORF class, with uncertain function. This CDR3 is built from 16 residues. V dropped 4 bases and J dropped 0 bases, with 14 bases sitting between them. CDR3 protein: CASSPGAGSSTDTQYF. The CDR3 nucleotides read TGCGCCAGCAGTCCCGGGGCGGGGAGCAGCACAGATACGCAGTATTTT.

The rearrangement joins TRBV27 to TRBJ1-2; 8 positions match TRBD1. The V and J ends lost 7 bases and 8 bases, in that order; junction bases with no gene match: 9. This CDR3 comprises 13 residues. Germline CDR1 and CDR2: MNHEY and SMNVEV (reference sequence). The CDR3 DNA follows: TGTGCCAGCAACCCGACAGGGGCTGGAGGCTACACCTTC. Its translation: CASNPTGAGGYTF.

This clone was counted between two and nine times. The chain links TRBV9 to TRBJ2-7; a weak D match, TRBD1 (6 bases). The CDR3 length is 15 residues. V dropped 1 base and J dropped 2 bases, with 13 bases sitting between them. Germline V gives CDR1 SGDLS, CDR2 YYNGEE. CDR3 in amino acids: CASSVLGDTAYEQYF. In DNA form, the CDR3 reads TGTGCCAGCAGCGTATTGGGGGACACGGCCTACGAGCAGTACTTC.

This clone was seen more than once but under ten times. The chain recombines TRBV30 with TRBJ2-1, with 8 bases aligning to TRBD1. The V and J ends lost 7 bases and 7 bases, in that order; junction bases with no gene match: 9. The CDR3 runs 13 residues. The V gene's germline CDR1 is GTSNPN and CDR2 SVGIG (reference sequence). CDR3 protein: CAYTRDRPNEQFF. DNA for the CDR3: TGTGCCTATACCCGGGACAGGCCGAATGAGCAGTTCTTC.

The V gene is TRBV27, the J gene TRBJ2-4; D may match TRBD1 or TRBD2 (5 bases each). CDR3 size: 18 residues. The germline V and J ends were trimmed by 6 bases and 1 base, with 22 bases remaining between them. CDR1 and CDR2 from the germline V gene are MNHEY and SMNVEV (reference sequence). CDR3 sequence reads: CASRGRVGSLGAKNIQYF. For the CDR3, the DNA is TGTGCCAGCAGGGGACGAGTAGGGTCCCTTGGGGCCAAAAACATTCAGTACTTC.

The chain couples TRBV9 to TRBJ1-6; D unclear. There are 15 residues in the CDR3. The germline V gene has CDR1 SGDLS and CDR2 YYNGEE. Trimming removed 3 bases from V and 7 bases from J, with 14 bases in between. CDR3 sequence (DNA): TGTGCCAGCAGCGCCCTAGGCACTCCGAATTCACCCCTCCACTTT. This encodes CASSALGTPNSPLHF.

This chain uses TRBV30 with TRBJ2-7; 10 positions agree with TRBD1. The CDR3 is made up of 13 amino acids. Per germline, CDR1 GTSNPN and CDR2 SVGIG (reference sequence). The J segment lost 3 bases and the V segment lost 1 base, leaving 0 bases of the junction unmatched. CDR3 sequence (DNA): TGTGCCTGGAGTGGGGACAGGGGCTACGAGCAGTACTTC. Translated: CAWSGDRGYEQYF.

This clone was counted a single time. This chain uses TRBV29-1 with TRBJ2-1; D could derive from TRBD1 or TRBD2 (5 bases each). CDR3 size: 11 residues. The germline V gene has CDR1 SQVTM and CDR2 ANQGSEA. V lost 5 bases to trimming and J lost 9 bases, with 11 bases between them. CDR3 nucleotides: TGCAGCGTTCACCTTGGGGGTGAGCAGTTCTTC. Translated: CSVHLGGEQFF.